The 3 T cell receptor beta chains below all came from one sample that was sequenced in a study of blood T cells in healthy people across ages. Next came a second PCR, run for roughly 7 to 12 cycles, which used a sample-barcoded 5' primer along with a J-beta primer mix. Via MiXCR, TCRdb re-called the 5' RACE reads, giving one row per CDR3 protein. The repertoire holds some 1.4 million distinct CDR3 sequences, with 42% as singletons. The sample consisted of blood. Source of these receptors: a young woman in good health.

For the CDR3, the DNA is TGTGCCAGCAGCTCGGCCCAAGGGTACACTGAAGCTTTCTTT. It specifies CASSSAQGYTEAFF. The gene calls are TRBV5-4 and TRBJ1-1; D unresolved. This CDR3 is built from 14 residues. CDR1 SGHNT and CDR2 YYREEE come from the germline V gene (reference sequence). The ends were cut back, 3 bases at V and 3 bases at J, with 12 bases in the middle.

A few counts support this clonotype. J is TRBJ2-1 and V is TRBV11-2; TRBD2 is a possible D gene (6 bases). V lost 5 bases and J 3 bases, leaving 23 bases between the germline ends. The CDR3 is 18 residues long. The germline gives CDR1 SGHAT, CDR2 FQNNGV. In nucleotides, the CDR3 is TGTGCCAGCAGCCACCTTGTGACTAGACTAATGCTCTACAATGAGCAGTTCTTC. It specifies CASSHLVTRLMLYNEQFF. Full variable domain (remainder filled in from reference TRBV11-2 and TRBJ2-1): EAGVAQSPRYKIIEKRQSVAFWCNPISGHATLYWYQQILGQGPKLLIQFQNNGVVDDSQLPKDRFSAERLKGVDSTLKIQPAKLEDSAVYLCASSHLVTRLMLYNEQFFGPGTRLTVL.

The J gene is TRBJ2-4, the V gene TRBV7-9, with TRBD1 matching 8 bases. V lost 5 bases to trimming and J lost 15 bases; unmatched junction nucleotides: 6. The CDR3 is 11 residues long. Germline V gives CDR1 SEHNR, CDR2 FQNEAQ (reference sequence). The CDR3, as DNA: TGTGCCAGCAGCCAAGGACAGGGTTTGTACTTC. Translation gives CASSQGQGLYF. Filled out from reference TRBV7-9 and TRBJ2-4, the complete variable domain reads DTGVSQNPRHKITKRGQNVTFRCDPISEHNRLYWYRQTLGQGPEFLTYFQNEAQLEKSRLLSDRFSAERPKGSFSTLEIQRTEQGDSAMYLCASSQGQGLYFGAGTRLSVL.